Sequencing of this T cell receptor beta chain was carried out in a study of T cells in Graves' hyperthyroidism and ophthalmopathy. Trimming at V came to 1 base and at J to 7 bases, leaving 5 bases not matched to a gene. The germline V gene encodes CDR1 GTSNPN and CDR2 SVGIG (reference sequence). The CDR3 length is 14 residues. General study points: Ophthalmopathy was told apart from stable hyperthyroidism by a 13 V-J model.

The TCR beta CDR3 regions underwent amplification using RNA transcripts as the source. HTBI primers were used for first-round RT-PCR of the TCR CDR3. TCRdb ran MiXCR on the multiplex PCR reads and lists one entry per CDR3 protein. The sample lists 600,000 or so distinct CDR3 sequences, 13% to 15% seen once, with around 7% in the top ten. This clonotype was detected ten times or more. Antigen unknown. Material for sequencing was blood. V and J are TRBV30 and TRBJ2-2; 8 bases match TRBD2. The receptor was isolated from a woman in her late teens or twenties with Graves' ophthalmopathy. In nucleotides, the CDR3 is TGTGCCTGGAGTGAAGGACTAGCAGGCGGGGAGCTGTTTTTT. This encodes CAWSEGLAGGELFF.